The TCR beta chain described here comes from a study of shared clonotypes between healthy human individuals. Whole-study context: Each donor contributed plates that comprised three CD4 naive, three CD4 memory, two CD8 naive and one CD8 memory.

Study-wide results and limits: The study found lower generation probabilities in non-shared clonotypes than in those shared by all four donors. Investigators collected only blood, and repertoires in tissues likely differ.

Only in-frame clones appear in the TCRdb table, and some are missing; sequencing was by immunoSEQ multiplex PCR. The profile shows some 1,900,000 clones, roughly 95% of them singletons. As defined, naive CD8 cells were CD45RO-negative and positively selected for CCR7, with terminally differentiated effector memory CD45RA+ cells excluded. Those who donated were healthy HIV-negative adults, with no recent acute infections or vaccinations reported. CDR1 and CDR2 (germline): LNHDA, SQIVND (reference sequence). The CDR3 consists of 14 residues. V trimming: 5 bases; J trimming: 4 bases; junction bases outside the gene matches: 3. Worth noting for this clone: Its target is not known.

The source material was naive CD8+ T cells sorted from blood. This sequence was found in a young man in good health. J is TRBJ2-1 and V is TRBV19, with 9 bases fitting TRBD2. DNA of the CDR3: TGTGCCAGTAGTTGGACTAGCGTTTACAATGAGCAGTTCTTC. Protein sequence: CASSWTSVYNEQFF.